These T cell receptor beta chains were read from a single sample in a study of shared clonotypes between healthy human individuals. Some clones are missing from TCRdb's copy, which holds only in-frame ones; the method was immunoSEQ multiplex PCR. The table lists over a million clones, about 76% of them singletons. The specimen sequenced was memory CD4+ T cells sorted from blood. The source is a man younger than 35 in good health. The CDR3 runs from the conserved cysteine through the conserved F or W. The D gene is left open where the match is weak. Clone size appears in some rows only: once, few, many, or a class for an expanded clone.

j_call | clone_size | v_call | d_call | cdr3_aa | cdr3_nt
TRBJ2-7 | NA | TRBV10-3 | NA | CASSPGTAITYEQYF | TGTGCCAGCAGTCCAGGCACAGCTATCACCTACGAGCAGTACTTC
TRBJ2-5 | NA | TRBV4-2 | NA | CASSPRGASQETQYF | TGTGCCAGCAGCCCAAGGGGGGCTAGTCAAGAGACCCAGTACTTC
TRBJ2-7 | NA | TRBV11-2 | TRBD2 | CASSLAPRGTSGYEQYF | TGTGCCAGCAGCTTAGCCCCACGCGGGACTAGCGGCTACGAGCAGTACTTC
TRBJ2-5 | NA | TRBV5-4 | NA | CASTSEYQETQYF | TGTGCCAGCACCTCGGAGTACCAAGAGACCCAGTACTTC
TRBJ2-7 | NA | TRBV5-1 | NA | CASSLEQGPYEQYF | TGCGCCAGCAGCTTGGAACAGGGTCCCTACGAGCAGTACTTC
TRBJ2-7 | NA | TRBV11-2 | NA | CASSLAADTTYEQYF | TGTGCCAGCAGCTTAGCAGCCGACACTACCTACGAGCAGTACTTC
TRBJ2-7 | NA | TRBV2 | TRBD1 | CASIRQGGSYEQYF | TGTGCCAGCATTCGACAGGGTGGGTCCTACGAGCAGTACTTC
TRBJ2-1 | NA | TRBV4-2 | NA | CASSQQEDEKEFF | TGTGCCAGCAGCCAACAGGAAGACGAGAAGGAGTTCTTC
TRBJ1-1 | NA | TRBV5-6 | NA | CASSFLGERAEAFF | TGTGCCAGCAGCTTTTTGGGGGAGAGAGCTGAAGCTTTCTTT
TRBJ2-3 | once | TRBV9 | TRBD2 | CASSGYTSGGADTQYF | TGTGCCAGCAGCGGATACACTAGCGGCGGGGCAGATACGCAGTATTTT
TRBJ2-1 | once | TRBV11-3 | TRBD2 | CASSLGGGVAYNEQFF | TGTGCCAGCAGCTTAGGCGGGGGGGTGGCCTACAATGAGCAGTTCTTC
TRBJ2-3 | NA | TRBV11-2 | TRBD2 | CASSLGGRALGTQYF | TGTGCCAGCAGCTTAGGCGGGAGGGCCCTCGGAACGCAGTATTTT
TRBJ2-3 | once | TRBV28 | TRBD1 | CASSPDRQGSDTQYF | TGTGCCAGCAGCCCAGACCGACAGGGATCAGATACGCAGTATTTT
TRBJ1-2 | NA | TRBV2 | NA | CASSEYDRLGSDGYTF | TGTGCCAGCAGTGAGTACGACAGGCTGGGAAGTGATGGCTACACCTTC